The clone carrying this T cell receptor (beta chain) showed up many times. Trimming cost V 5 bases and J 7 bases, with 12 bases left between them. The CDR3 runs 13 residues. Germline CDR1 and CDR2: SQVTM and ANQGSEA. This entry comes from a study of CD8 T cells in ankylosing spondylitis. Quantitative 5'-RACE with molecular barcodes was used to make the TCR beta libraries. A single record per CDR3 protein comes from TCRdb applying MiXCR to the 5' RACE reads. The sample records approximately 200,000 distinct CDR3 sequences, 10% to 15% being singletons. Input material: blood, either unsorted or a sorted T cell fraction (not recorded which). This clonotype originated in a female donor with ankylosing spondylitis or in good health (not recorded which). This chain uses TRBV29-1 with TRBJ1-6; unclear D gene. The CDR3 loop reads CSVRQGTNSPLHF. The CDR3 nucleotides are TGCAGCGTTAGACAAGGCACCAATTCACCCCTCCACTTT.